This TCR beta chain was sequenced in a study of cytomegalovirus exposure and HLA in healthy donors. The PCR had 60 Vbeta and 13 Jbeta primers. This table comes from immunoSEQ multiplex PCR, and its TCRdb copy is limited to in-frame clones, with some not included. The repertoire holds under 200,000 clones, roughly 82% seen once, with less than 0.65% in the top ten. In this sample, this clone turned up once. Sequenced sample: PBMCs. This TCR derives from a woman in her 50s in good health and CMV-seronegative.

CDR3 sequence (DNA): TGTGCCAGCACCTTCGCCACAGGCTATGGCTACACCTTC. This codes for CASTFATGYGYTF. The V call is TRBV9, the J call TRBJ1-2, with a tentative D call TRBD1 (5 bases). Germline assignment: CDR1 SGDLS and CDR2 YYNGEE. V shed 6 bases and J shed 4 bases, with 13 bases lying between them. The CDR3 is 13 amino acids.